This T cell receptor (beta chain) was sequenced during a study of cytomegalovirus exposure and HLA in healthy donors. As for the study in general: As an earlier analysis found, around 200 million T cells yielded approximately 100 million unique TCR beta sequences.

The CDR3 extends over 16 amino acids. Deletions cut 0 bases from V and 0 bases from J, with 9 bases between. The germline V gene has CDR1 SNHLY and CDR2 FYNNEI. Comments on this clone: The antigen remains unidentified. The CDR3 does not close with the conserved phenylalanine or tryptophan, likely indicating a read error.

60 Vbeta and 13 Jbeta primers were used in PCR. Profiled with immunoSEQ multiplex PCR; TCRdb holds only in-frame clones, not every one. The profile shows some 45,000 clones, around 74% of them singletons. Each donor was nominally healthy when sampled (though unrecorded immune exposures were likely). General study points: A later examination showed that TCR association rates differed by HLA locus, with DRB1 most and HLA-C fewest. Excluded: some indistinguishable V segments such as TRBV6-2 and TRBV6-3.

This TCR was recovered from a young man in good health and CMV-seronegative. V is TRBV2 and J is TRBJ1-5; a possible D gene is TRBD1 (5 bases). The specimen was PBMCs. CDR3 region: CASSEAGQYSNQPQHV. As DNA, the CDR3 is TGTGCCAGCAGTGAAGCGGGGCAGTATAGCAATCAGCCCCAGCATGTT.